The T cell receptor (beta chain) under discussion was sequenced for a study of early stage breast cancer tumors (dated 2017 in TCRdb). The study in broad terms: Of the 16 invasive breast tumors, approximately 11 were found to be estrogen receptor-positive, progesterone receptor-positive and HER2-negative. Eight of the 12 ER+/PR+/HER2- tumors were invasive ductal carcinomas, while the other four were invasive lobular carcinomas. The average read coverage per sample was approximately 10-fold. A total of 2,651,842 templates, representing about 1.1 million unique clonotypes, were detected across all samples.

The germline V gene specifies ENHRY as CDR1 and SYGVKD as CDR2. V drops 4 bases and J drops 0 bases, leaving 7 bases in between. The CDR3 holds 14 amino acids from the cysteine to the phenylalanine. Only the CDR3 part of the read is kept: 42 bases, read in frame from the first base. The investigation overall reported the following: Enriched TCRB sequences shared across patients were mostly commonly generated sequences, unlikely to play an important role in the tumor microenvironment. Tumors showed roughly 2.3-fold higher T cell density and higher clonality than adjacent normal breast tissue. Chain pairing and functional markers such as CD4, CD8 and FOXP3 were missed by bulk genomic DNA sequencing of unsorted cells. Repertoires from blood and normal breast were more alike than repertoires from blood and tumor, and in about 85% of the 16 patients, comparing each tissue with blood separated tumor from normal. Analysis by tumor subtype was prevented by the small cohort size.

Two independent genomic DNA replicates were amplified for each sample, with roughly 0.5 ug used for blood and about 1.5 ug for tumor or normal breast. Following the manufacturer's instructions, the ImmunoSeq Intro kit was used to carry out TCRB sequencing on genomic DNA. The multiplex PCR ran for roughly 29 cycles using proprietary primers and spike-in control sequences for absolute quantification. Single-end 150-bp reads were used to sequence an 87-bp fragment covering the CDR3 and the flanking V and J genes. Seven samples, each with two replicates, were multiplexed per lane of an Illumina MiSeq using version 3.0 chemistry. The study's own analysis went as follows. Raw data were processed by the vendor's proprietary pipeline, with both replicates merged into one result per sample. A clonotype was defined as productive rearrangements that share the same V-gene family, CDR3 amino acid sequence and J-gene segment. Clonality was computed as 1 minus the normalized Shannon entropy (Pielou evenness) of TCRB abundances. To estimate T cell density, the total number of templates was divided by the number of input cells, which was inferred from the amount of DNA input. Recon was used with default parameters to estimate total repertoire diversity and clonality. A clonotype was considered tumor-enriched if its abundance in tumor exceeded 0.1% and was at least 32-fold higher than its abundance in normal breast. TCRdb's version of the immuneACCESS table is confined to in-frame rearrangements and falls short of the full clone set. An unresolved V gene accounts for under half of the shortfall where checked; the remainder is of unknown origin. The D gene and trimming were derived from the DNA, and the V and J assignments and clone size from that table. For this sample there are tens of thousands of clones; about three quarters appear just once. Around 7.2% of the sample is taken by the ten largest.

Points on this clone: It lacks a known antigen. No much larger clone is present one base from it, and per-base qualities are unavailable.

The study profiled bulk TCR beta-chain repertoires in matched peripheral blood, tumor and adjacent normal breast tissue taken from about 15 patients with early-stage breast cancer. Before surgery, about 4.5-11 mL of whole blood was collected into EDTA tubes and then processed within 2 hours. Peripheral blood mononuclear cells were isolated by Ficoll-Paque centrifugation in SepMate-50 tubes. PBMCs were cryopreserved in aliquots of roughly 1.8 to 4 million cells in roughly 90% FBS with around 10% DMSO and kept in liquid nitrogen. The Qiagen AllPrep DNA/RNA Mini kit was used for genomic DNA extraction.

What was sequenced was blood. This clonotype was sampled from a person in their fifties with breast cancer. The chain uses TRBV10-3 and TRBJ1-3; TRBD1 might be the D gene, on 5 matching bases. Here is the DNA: TGTGCCATCAGTGGGGGGGGCTCTGGAAACACCATATATTTT. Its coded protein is CAISGGGSGNTIYF.